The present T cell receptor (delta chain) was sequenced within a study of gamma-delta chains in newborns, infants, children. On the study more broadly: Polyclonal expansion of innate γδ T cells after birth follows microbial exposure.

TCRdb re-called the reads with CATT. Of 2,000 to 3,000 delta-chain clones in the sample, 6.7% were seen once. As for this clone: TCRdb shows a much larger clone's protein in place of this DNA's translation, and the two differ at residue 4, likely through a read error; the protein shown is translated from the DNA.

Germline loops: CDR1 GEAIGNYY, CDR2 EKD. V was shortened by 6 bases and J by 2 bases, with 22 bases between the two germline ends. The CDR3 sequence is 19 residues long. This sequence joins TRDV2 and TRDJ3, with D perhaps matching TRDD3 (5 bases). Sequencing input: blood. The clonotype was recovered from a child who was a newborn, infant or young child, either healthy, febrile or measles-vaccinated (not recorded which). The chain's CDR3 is CACNAITGSKAWDTRQMFF. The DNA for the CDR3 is TGTGCCTGTAACGCGATTACTGGATCAAAAGCCTGGGACACCCGACAGATGTTTTTC.